The source of this T cell receptor beta chain is a study of beta chain features in type 1 diabetes. Study-wide results and caveats: HLA effects on TCRB rearrangement stayed unresolved here. When cDNA is sequenced, cells with high TCR expression could be over-represented.

The authors sorted CD4+ naive, central memory, regulatory and stem cell-like memory cells via CD45RO/CCR7/CD25/CD127/CD95/CD27. About this clone itself: The antigen remains undetermined.

As every portion of the isolated RNA was reverse transcribed, the sequencing read expressed TCRB transcripts. The data were produced by immunoSEQ multiplex PCR, yet TCRdb's version contains in-frame clones alone and is incomplete. Of 310,000 or so clones listed, 9.5% to 11% are singletons. The ends lost 4 bases at V and 0 bases at J; junction bases unmatched: 1. Germline CDR1 and CDR2: SQVTM and ANQGSEA. The CDR3 totals 13 residues. The source is a woman aged 25 to 39 in good health. Sample: naive CD4+ T cells from blood. The rearrangement links TRBV29-1 to TRBJ1-1, with TRBD1 matching 8 bases. This CDR3 is CSVGTGLNTEAFF. DNA of the CDR3: TGCAGCGTTGGGACAGGGCTGAACACTGAAGCTTTCTTT.